The sequence of this T cell receptor beta chain was determined in a study of blood T cell repertoires in COVID-19. Germline CDR1 and CDR2: MNHEY and SVGEGT. V gave up 4 bases and J gave up 12 bases; unmatched junction bases: 13. The CDR3 contains 15 residues. Sequencing used immunoSEQ multiplex PCR; TCRdb keeps in-frame clones, though not all of them. The sample has 130,000 to 150,000 clones, roughly 90% seen once. The clonotype comes from a human donor in a cohort sampled during active COVID-19. The gene calls are TRBV6-2 or TRBV6-3 and TRBJ2-1; 9 positions agree with TRBD1. Input material: peripheral blood. DNA for the CDR3: TGTGCCAGCAGTTCCGGGACAGGGAGGGGGCTAGGGCAGTTCTTC. Protein product: CASSSGTGRGLGQFF.